This entry lists 25 T cell receptor beta chains sequenced from one sample in a study of shared clonotypes between healthy human individuals. The data were produced by immunoSEQ multiplex PCR, yet TCRdb's version contains in-frame clones alone and is incomplete. The sample includes millions of clones, around 94% of them seen just once. The sample comprised naive CD4+ T cells sorted from blood. Subset of the sample: CD45RA+ positively selected. These receptors were obtained from a man between 18 and 35 years old in good health.

A single count supports this clone. This specimen includes other DNA sequences encoding the same CDR3. The chain joins TRBV6-6 to TRBJ2-1; 8 bases are shared with TRBD2. The CDR3 spans 13 residues. Germline V gene sequence: CDR1 MNHNY, CDR2 SVGAGI (reference sequence). V was clipped by 0 bases and J by 10 bases; unmatched bases: 2. CDR3 region: CASSYSTGGEQFF. CDR3 DNA sequence: TGTGCCAGCAGTTACTCGACGGGAGGGGAGCAGTTCTTC.

This rearrangement joins TRBV6-1 to TRBJ2-7; D might be TRBD1 (5 bases). V dropped 6 bases and J dropped 2 bases, with 11 bases sitting between them. The CDR3 is 13 amino acids. Germline V gene data show CDR1 as MNHNS and CDR2 as SASEGT. The CDR3 sequence: CASSMGLTYEQYF. In nucleotides, the CDR3 is TGTGCCAGCAGCATGGGGCTTACCTACGAGCAGTACTTC.

The V gene is TRBV18, the J gene TRBJ1-1, with unresolved D. The germline V gene encodes CDR1 KGHSH and CDR2 LQKENI. The germline V and J ends were trimmed by 2 bases and 5 bases, with 18 bases remaining between them. The length of the CDR3 is 16 residues. The CDR3 sequence is CASSPSHSLTGTEAFF. The DNA for the CDR3 is TGTGCCAGCTCACCATCCCACTCCCTGACTGGGACTGAAGCTTTCTTT.

Only one count was recorded for this clone. V is TRBV11-2 and J is TRBJ2-2; TRBD2 aligns across 8 bases. The CDR3 spans 17 residues. Germline V lookup: CDR1 SGHAT, CDR2 FQNNGV. Trimming took 1 base from V and 5 from J; bases not matched to a gene: 9. The CDR3 spells CASSLGTSGLITGELFF. In DNA form, the CDR3 reads TGTGCCAGCAGCTTAGGAACTAGCGGTCTTATTACCGGGGAGCTGTTTTTT.

This clone appeared once. The CDR3 coding sequence is TGCGCCAGCAGCCACCGACCGGGTGGGGGGGCTGCAGATACGCAGTATTTT. Translated: CASSHRPGGGAADTQYF. The gene calls are TRBV5-1 and TRBJ2-3; possible D gene TRBD2, 7 bases. The ends were cut back, 4 bases at V and 4 bases at J, with 22 bases in the middle. The CDR3 runs to 17 residues. The V gene's germline CDR1 is SGHRS and CDR2 YFSETQ.

The V and J genes are TRBV4-3 and TRBJ2-3; D is uncertain. This CDR3 contains 16 residues. Germline loops: CDR1 LGHNA, CDR2 YSLEER. Trimming pared 0 bases from V and 6 bases from J, leaving 16 bases between. The CDR3 loop reads CASSQDRATQGDTQYF. Written as DNA, the CDR3 is TGCGCCAGCAGCCAAGATCGGGCTACGCAAGGGGATACGCAGTATTTT.

CDR3 sequence reads: CASSYGVSNTEAFF. The CDR3 nucleotides read TGTGCCAGCAGTTACGGGGTGTCGAACACTGAAGCTTTCTTT. The rearrangement links TRBV6-5 to TRBJ1-1, with D unclear. Germline V CDR1 and CDR2: MNHEY, SVGAGI. V was cut by 2 bases and J by 1 base, with 8 bases left in between. The CDR3 consists of 14 residues.

The rearrangement links TRBV4-1 to TRBJ1-2; no clear D. The CDR3 has 13 residues. Germline assignment: CDR1 MGHRA and CDR2 YSYEKL. V was cut by 0 bases and J by 5 bases, with 7 bases left in between. The CDR3 loop is CASSQERFYGYTF. The CDR3 DNA is TGCGCCAGCAGCCAAGAGCGCTTTTATGGCTACACCTTC.

This clone has only one observation. The chain has TRBV10-2 and TRBJ2-2; 8 bases are shared with TRBD2. The trim removed 8 bases at V and 4 bases at J, leaving 6 bases unmatched. Germline V gene sequence: CDR1 WSHSY, CDR2 SAAADI. The CDR3 has 14 residues. The CDR3 is CASSPREVTGELFF. The CDR3 DNA reads as TGCGCCAGCTCTCCGCGGGAGGTCACCGGGGAGCTGTTTTTT.

The V call is TRBV7-3, the J call TRBJ2-3, with TRBD1 matching 9 bases. Unmatched junction bases numbered 8, after V lost 5 bases and J lost 2 bases. CDR1 is SGHTA and CDR2 is FQGTGA in the germline V gene. This CDR3 has 16 amino acids. CDR3 nucleotides: TGTGCCAGCAGCCAGGGCGGGACAGGGTACACAGATACGCAGTATTTT. Residues: CASSQGGTGYTDTQYF.

The rearrangement uses TRBV7-3 and TRBJ2-3; 9 bases are a match to TRBD1. The CDR3 runs to 14 residues. Germline CDR1 and CDR2: SGHTA and FQGTGA. J lost 6 bases, V lost 5 bases, and 6 bases had no gene match. This chain's CDR3 is CASSLGQGVDTQYF. CDR3 coding DNA: TGTGCCAGCAGCCTGGGACAGGGAGTGGATACGCAGTATTTT.

The V gene is TRBV5-8, the J gene TRBJ2-3; D not resolved. Per germline, CDR1 SGHTS and CDR2 YDEGEE. CDR3 length: 12 residues. The V gene lost 4 bases and the J gene lost 4 bases, with 7 bases spanning the gap. Here the CDR3 reads CASSETADTQYF. DNA of the CDR3: TGTGCCAGCAGCGAGACGGCAGATACGCAGTATTTT.

The chain carries TRBV7-2 and TRBJ2-7; possible D gene TRBD2, 5 bases. Germline V gene sequence: CDR1 SGHTA, CDR2 FQGNSA. V gave up 0 bases and J gave up 2 bases, with 14 bases separating them. The CDR3 contains 16 residues. CDR3 in amino acids: CASSLAPGIGAYEQYF. The CDR3 DNA is TGTGCCAGCAGCTTAGCCCCCGGGATAGGCGCCTACGAGCAGTACTTC.

This rearrangement joins TRBV10-3 to TRBJ1-5, with D unresolved. CDR1 is ENHRY and CDR2 is SYGVKD in the germline V gene. The length of the CDR3 is 13 residues. V was shortened by 2 bases and J by 0 bases, with 2 bases between the two germline ends. For the CDR3, the DNA is TGTGCCATCAGTGAGAATAGCAATCAGCCCCAGCATTTT. Encoded protein: CAISENSNQPQHF.

The chain carries TRBV10-2 and TRBJ1-4; the match to TRBD1 covers 8 bases. The ends lost 3 bases at V and 6 bases at J; junction bases unmatched: 3. The CDR3 loop spans 14 amino acids. Germline CDR1 and CDR2: WSHSY and SAAADI. As DNA, the CDR3 is TGCGCCAGCAGTGATCCAGGGGGCCATGAAAAACTGTTTTTT. This codes for CASSDPGGHEKLFF.

The rearrangement links TRBV7-2 to TRBJ1-5; no clear D. V lost 5 bases and J lost 7, with 18 bases in between. Germline CDR1 and CDR2: SGHTA and FQGNSA. The CDR3 loop spans 15 amino acids. The CDR3 DNA is TGTGCCAGCAGCAAAGTCCGGATAGGAGGGCAGCCCCAGCATTTT. This codes for CASSKVRIGGQPQHF.

V usage is TRBV18 and J usage is TRBJ1-3; no definite D call. In germline, CDR1 is KGHSH, CDR2 LQKENI. The CDR3 covers 12 residues. V lost 7 bases and J 7 bases, leaving 11 bases between the germline ends. CDR3 sequence: CASLSLGNTIYF. CDR3 DNA: TGTGCCAGCTTATCCCTAGGGAACACCATATATTTT.

This CDR3 reads CASTRGGGGEQYF. Written as DNA, the CDR3 is TGTGCCAGCACCCGGGGGGGCGGCGGCGAGCAGTACTTC. This chain connects TRBV28 to TRBJ2-7, with TRBD2 matching over 8 bases. Germline V gives CDR1 MDHEN, CDR2 SYDVKM. The trim removed 7 bases at V and 6 bases at J, leaving 8 bases unmatched. There are 13 residues in the CDR3. The entire variable domain, with the rest obtained from reference TRBV28 and TRBJ2-7, is as follows: DVKVTQSSRYLVKRTGEKVFLECVQDMDHENMFWYRQDPGLGLRLIYFSYDVKMKEKGDIPEGYSVSREKKERFSLILESASTNQTSMYLCASTRGGGGEQYFGPGTRLTVT.

This chain connects TRBV18 to TRBJ2-6; D ambiguous. Germline CDR1 KGHSH, CDR2 LQKENI. V dropped 5 bases and J dropped 1 base, with 9 bases sitting between them. This CDR3 comprises 15 residues. CDR3 in amino acids: CASSTSESGANVLTF. The CDR3 DNA follows: TGTGCCAGCTCAACGAGCGAATCTGGGGCCAACGTCCTGACTTTC. The variable domain in full, completed from reference TRBV18 and TRBJ2-6, reads NAGVMQNPRHLVRRRGQEARLRCSPMKGHSHVYWYRQLPEEGLKFMVYLQKENIIDESGMPKERFSAEFPKEGPSILRIQQVVRGDSAAYFCASSTSESGANVLTFGAGSRLTVL.

The chain joins TRBV9 to TRBJ2-7; the D gene is possibly TRBD1 (6 bases). Germline V CDR1 and CDR2: SGDLS, YYNGEE. Trimming removed 3 bases from V and 3 bases from J, with 10 bases in between. The CDR3 covers 13 residues. CDR3: CASSGTVGYEQYF. The CDR3 region has the DNA TGTGCCAGCAGCGGGACAGTCGGCTACGAGCAGTACTTC.

The chain couples TRBV11-2 to TRBJ2-7; weak D call: TRBD2 (6 bases). Trimming pared 1 base from V and 0 bases from J, leaving 16 bases between. CDR1 and CDR2 from the germline V gene are SGHAT and FQNNGV. The CDR3 has 17 residues. CDR3 loop: CASSLAGAPYSSYEQYF. As DNA, the CDR3 is TGTGCCAGCAGCTTAGCGGGAGCTCCCTATAGCTCCTACGAGCAGTACTTC.

The V gene is TRBV7-2, the J gene TRBJ1-5, with D unclear. The CDR3 totals 13 residues. The V end lost 2 bases, the J end lost 9 bases, and 11 bases lay between the germline ends. Germline V gene sequence: CDR1 SGHTA, CDR2 FQGNSA. The CDR3 protein is CASSLNQVGPQHF. CDR3 sequence (DNA): TGTGCCAGCAGCTTAAATCAGGTGGGGCCCCAGCATTTT.

The rearrangement uses TRBV5-1 and TRBJ2-7, with no clear D. The germline gives CDR1 SGHRS, CDR2 YFSETQ. V was cut by 0 bases and J by 5 bases, with 6 bases left in between. This CDR3 is built from 12 residues. CDR3: CASSLAPNEQYF. In DNA form, the CDR3 reads TGCGCCAGCAGCTTGGCCCCCAACGAGCAGTACTTC.

Note on this clone: Other DNA sequences from this sample encode an identical CDR3 as well. The chain combines TRBV6-5 with TRBJ2-2; D remains unclear. CDR1 and CDR2 (germline): MNHEY, SVGAGI. Trimming removed 0 bases at V and 8 bases at J, with 4 bases between. The CDR3 totals 12 residues. The CDR3: CASSYSGGELFF. The CDR3 region has the DNA TGTGCCAGCAGTTACTCGGGGGGGGAGCTGTTTTTT.

The rearrangement uses TRBV5-4 and TRBJ2-7, with unresolved D. V lost 0 bases to trimming and J lost 0 bases, with 10 bases between them. The CDR3 covers 15 residues. CDR1 SGHNT and CDR2 YYREEE come from the germline V gene (reference sequence). The CDR3 here is CASSLDPFPSYEQYF. The CDR3 nucleotides are TGTGCCAGCAGCTTGGATCCGTTTCCCTCCTACGAGCAGTACTTC.